This entry is about one T cell receptor (beta chain). Its target is unknown. The sample carries other DNA sequences with the same CDR3. This CDR3 spans 15 amino acids. The V gene lost 6 bases and the J gene lost 0 bases, with 13 bases spanning the gap. Per the germline V gene, CDR1 is LNHDA and CDR2 is SQIVND (reference sequence). This sample is part of a study of cytomegalovirus exposure and HLA in healthy donors. Study findings and constraints: Serostatus for CMV was the only available immune exposure information.

PCR involved 60 Vbeta and 13 Jbeta primers. Using immunoSEQ multiplex PCR, the repertoire was profiled, and TCRdb retains in-frame clones only, with some absent. Among some 150,000 clones listed, under 80% were seen once. Among the donors, all were healthy bone marrow donors. The sample was PBMCs. The source is a man aged 25-45 years in good health and CMV-seronegative. The genes are TRBV19 and TRBJ2-3; TRBD1 is a possible D gene (6 bases). The CDR3 DNA reads TGTGCCAGTAGCCAGGGGCAGCAAAGCACAGATACGCAGTATTTT. Translating it yields CASSQGQQSTDTQYF.